This record covers a single T cell receptor beta chain. Antigen unknown. This specimen belongs to a study of a mutant IDH1 vaccine in newly diagnosed glioma. For the study at large: Weeks 1, 3, 5, 7, 11, 15, 19 and 23 were when patients received their eight vaccinations.

The repertoire was sequenced with immunoSEQ multiplex PCR; TCRdb's copy has only in-frame clones and lacks some. The sample carries 50,000 to 70,000 clones, around 82% recorded once. In germline, CDR1 is MGHRA, CDR2 YSYEKL. The CDR3 has 17 residues. Trimming pared 1 base from V and 0 bases from J, leaving 12 bases between. The time point is: week 5, during vaccination. Alongside topical imiquimod, each dose of vaccine comprised 300 ug of mutant IDH1 20-mer peptide. Every donor had a new WHO grade 3 or 4 astrocytoma that was IDH1-mutant, with loss of nuclear ATRX. The source material was PBMCs, sampled from a glioma patient whose treatment included an IDH1 peptide vaccine. The origin of this receptor is a young woman with glioma. Some clones in this sample may be carry-over from other donors' samples. V gene TRBV4-1 combines with J gene TRBJ2-2; D gene ambiguous. The CDR3 reads CASSQVQESPNTGELFF. CDR3 DNA sequence: TGCGCCAGCAGCCAAGTCCAGGAGTCCCCGAACACCGGGGAGCTGTTTTTT.